These 19 T cell receptor beta chains were all obtained from the same sample, sequenced in a study of OX40 agonist ivuxolimab in advanced cancers. Generated by immunoSEQ multiplex PCR, the TCRdb table keeps only in-frame clones and is missing some. The sample lists about 15,000 clones, around 80% occurring once. The specimen was CD4+ or CD8+ T cells sorted from blood, collected in a trial of the OX40 agonist ivuxolimab. The receptors were gathered from an adult with an advanced solid tumor such as melanoma, head and neck, liver or kidney cancer.

The rearrangement links TRBV18 to TRBJ2-5, with a tentative D call TRBD2 (6 bases). The germline CDR1 and CDR2 sequences are KGHSH and LQKENI. CDR3 size: 14 residues. V lost 4 bases to trimming and J lost 1 base, with 10 bases between them. The CDR3 DNA is TGTGCCAGCTCACGGGTAGCGGTCCAAGAGACCCAGTACTTC. It encodes CASSRVAVQETQYF.

V gene TRBV28 combines with J gene TRBJ1-1; maybe TRBD1 (5 bases). The germline V and J ends were trimmed by 5 bases and 4 bases, with 8 bases remaining between them. In germline, CDR1 is MDHEN, CDR2 SYDVKM. The CDR3 loop spans 12 amino acids. This CDR3 reads CASSPGATEAFF. CDR3 sequence (DNA): TGTGCCAGCAGTCCCGGGGCCACTGAAGCTTTCTTT. The whole variable domain, remainder taken from reference TRBV28 and TRBJ1-1, is DVKVTQSSRYLVKRTGEKVFLECVQDMDHENMFWYRQDPGLGLRLIYFSYDVKMKEKGDIPEGYSVSREKKERFSLILESASTNQTSMYLCASSPGATEAFFGQGTRLTVV.

This clone appeared once. The chain recombines TRBV5-1 with TRBJ1-1; D is undetermined. The V end lost 0 bases, the J end lost 1 base, and 7 bases lay between the germline ends. This CDR3 is 14 amino acids long. Germline loops: CDR1 SGHRS, CDR2 YFSETQ. CDR3 protein: CASSLAEGNTEAFF. The DNA for the CDR3 is TGCGCCAGCAGCTTGGCCGAGGGGAACACTGAAGCTTTCTTT.

The J gene is TRBJ2-7, the V gene TRBV27; 12 nucleotides match TRBD2. The V gene end was trimmed by 6 bases and the J gene end by 2 bases; junction bases not matched to a gene: 11. The CDR3 is 17 residues long. Germline CDR1 MNHEY, CDR2 SMNVEV (reference sequence). The CDR3 DNA reads TGTGCCAGCAGCTCCCCCGGGACTAGCGGGTTAGCCTACGAGCAGTACTTC. Protein sequence: CASSSPGTSGLAYEQYF.

The rearrangement uses TRBV5-1 and TRBJ1-3, with a possible D match to TRBD1 (6 bases). The CDR3 contains 12 residues. V gave up 8 bases and J gave up 2 bases, with 8 bases separating them. CDR1 is SGHRS, CDR2 YFSETQ, per germline. The CDR3 sequence: CASTGPGNTIYF. CDR3 in DNA: TGCGCCAGTACAGGGCCTGGAAACACCATATATTTT.

The V call is TRBV19, the J call TRBJ2-1, with TRBD2 identical over 8 bases. V gave up 4 bases and J gave up 4 bases; unmatched junction bases: 0. This CDR3 is built from 13 residues. Germline V gene lookup returns CDR1 LNHDA and CDR2 SQIVND (reference sequence). CDR3 DNA sequence: TGTGCCAGTAGTAGACTAGCGTACAATGAGCAGTTCTTC. It is translated as CASSRLAYNEQFF.

This chain uses TRBV28 with TRBJ1-3, with D unresolved. The V gene lost 9 bases and the J gene lost 0 bases, with 3 bases spanning the gap. Germline V gives CDR1 MDHEN, CDR2 SYDVKM. The CDR3 has 11 residues. The CDR3, as DNA: TGTGCCAGTTCCTCTGGAAACACCATATATTTT. Translated, it gives CASSSGNTIYF.

The chain has TRBV28 and TRBJ1-2; TRBD1 aligns across 8 bases. J was trimmed by 8 bases and V by 5 bases; bases with no gene match: 7. Germline V CDR1 and CDR2: MDHEN, SYDVKM. CDR3 size: 13 residues. CDR3 in DNA: TGTGCCAGCAGTCCATCCAGGGGGCTGGGCTACACCTTC. Translated: CASSPSRGLGYTF.

V gene TRBV30 combines with J gene TRBJ2-7; D unresolved. The length of the CDR3 is 10 residues. Germline V lookup: CDR1 GTSNPN, CDR2 SVGIG (reference sequence). The V gene lost 1 base and the J gene lost 4 bases, with 2 bases spanning the gap. The DNA of the CDR3 is TGTGCCTGGAGTGGTTACGAGCAGTACTTC. Translated, it gives CAWSGYEQYF.

The chain employs TRBV7-9 and TRBJ2-1; D may be TRBD1 (6 bases). V gave up 5 bases and J gave up 10 bases, with 9 bases separating them. The CDR3 extends over 11 amino acids. Germline V lookup: CDR1 SEHNR, CDR2 FQNEAQ (reference sequence). The CDR3 loop is CASSGGQEQFF. The DNA of the CDR3 is TGTGCCAGCAGCGGGGGACAAGAGCAGTTCTTC.

This chain joins TRBV5-8 and TRBJ1-5, with 9 bases lining up with TRBD1. J gave up 9 bases and V 1 base, and 14 bases lay outside the gene matches. Germline CDR1 reads SGHTS; CDR2 reads YDEGEE. This CDR3 contains 17 residues. Written as DNA, the CDR3 is TGTGCCAGCAGCTTGATTACCGGGACAGGGCTATCTCGGCCCCAGCATTTT. Translation gives CASSLITGTGLSRPQHF. The entire variable domain, with the rest obtained from reference TRBV5-8 and TRBJ1-5, is as follows: EAGVTQSPTHLIKTRGQQATLRCSPISGHTSVYWYQQALGLGLQFLLWYDEGEERNRGNFPPRFSGRQFPNYSSELNVNALELEDSALYLCASSLITGTGLSRPQHFGDGTRLSIL.

The V and J genes are TRBV13 and TRBJ1-1, with D maybe TRBD1 (5 bases). Deletions cut 3 bases from V and 8 bases from J, with 16 bases between. The CDR3 spans 14 residues. Germline CDR1 PRHDT, CDR2 FYEKMQ (reference sequence). CDR3 coding DNA: TGTGCCAGCAGCTTTCGGACAAGAGGGATCGAAGCTTTCTTT. Translation: CASSFRTRGIEAFF. The full variable domain, with the rest looked up from reference TRBV13 and TRBJ1-1, is AAGVIQSPRHLIKEKRETATLKCYPIPRHDTVYWYQQGPGQDPQFLISFYEKMQSDKGSIPDRFSAQQFSDYHSELNMSSLELGDSALYFCASSFRTRGIEAFFGQGTRLTVV.

The chain combines TRBV7-9 with TRBJ2-1; D is unclear. V lost 1 base and J 0 bases, leaving 7 bases between the germline ends. Germline V lookup: CDR1 SEHNR, CDR2 FQNEAQ (reference sequence). The CDR3 contains 15 residues. CDR3 sequence reads: CASSLEGGSYNEQFF. CDR3 sequence (DNA): TGTGCCAGCAGCTTAGAAGGCGGCTCCTACAATGAGCAGTTCTTC. Combining the CDR3 with reference TRBV7-9 and TRBJ2-1 gives the whole variable domain DTGVSQNPRHKITKRGQNVTFRCDPISEHNRLYWYRQTLGQGPEFLTYFQNEAQLEKSRLLSDRFSAERPKGSFSTLEIQRTEQGDSAMYLCASSLEGGSYNEQFFGPGTRLTVL.

The V and J genes are TRBV4-3 and TRBJ1-1; a possible D gene is TRBD1 (6 bases). CDR3 length: 15 amino acids. Germline CDR1 LGHNA, CDR2 YSLEER. V was trimmed by 0 bases and J by 5 bases, leaving 13 bases between them. Here the CDR3 DNA reads TGCGCCAGCAGCCAAGATCAGGGGTGGAGGACTGAAGCTTTCTTT. Its translation is CASSQDQGWRTEAFF.

This chain links TRBV5-6 with TRBJ2-7, with D tentatively TRBD1 (6 bases). The CDR3 loop spans 13 amino acids. Germline-derived CDR1 and CDR2 are SGHDT and YYEEEE. Trimming stripped 0 bases from V and 5 bases from J, with 9 bases between. CDR3 in amino acids: CASSLDRANEQYF. As DNA, the CDR3 is TGTGCCAGCAGCTTGGACAGGGCGAACGAGCAGTACTTC. The full variable domain, with the rest looked up from reference TRBV5-6 and TRBJ2-7, is DAGVTQSPTHLIKTRGQQVTLRCSPKSGHDTVSWYQQALGQGPQFIFQYYEEEERQRGNFPDRFSGHQFPNYSSELNVNALLLGDSALYLCASSLDRANEQYFGPGTRLTVT.

The chain links TRBV11-2 to TRBJ2-6, with 8 positions matching TRBD1. V dropped 0 bases and J dropped 4; count of bases not matched to a gene: 5. CDR1 and CDR2 (germline): SGHAT, FQNNGV. The CDR3 extends over 17 amino acids. DNA of the CDR3: TGTGCCAGCAGCTTAGACTTGACAGGGGTAGGGGCCAACGTCCTGACTTTC. It encodes CASSLDLTGVGANVLTF.

As concerns this clone: The junction departs from germline at one end; a sequencing error may be responsible. The chain employs TRBV7-9 and TRBJ1-2; D is ambiguous. CDR1 and CDR2 (germline): SEHNR, FQNEAQ (reference sequence). The length of the CDR3 is 14 residues. CDR3 nucleotides: TGCGCCAGCAGCCAAGATCGGGTGGGCCAGTCTCACACCTTC. Protein sequence: CASSQDRVGQSHTF.

CDR3: CASKVMASGGGLYNEQFF. The CDR3 DNA sequence: TGTGCCAGCAAGGTGATGGCTAGCGGGGGGGGGCTTTACAATGAGCAGTTCTTC. The V call is TRBV27, the J call TRBJ2-1; 12 bases line up with TRBD2. Germline lookup yields CDR1 MNHEY and CDR2 SMNVEV (reference sequence). After removal of 7 bases from V and 4 bases from J, the junction contained 14 bases not matched to a gene. The CDR3 is made up of 18 amino acids.

The chain couples TRBV6-5 to TRBJ2-7, with 7 bases matching TRBD1. The CDR3 is 12 residues long. CDR1 and CDR2 (germline): MNHEY, SVGAGI. The trim removed 8 bases at V and 1 base at J, leaving 2 bases unmatched. The CDR3 DNA reads TGTGCCAGCGGGGACAGTTCCTACGAGCAGTACTTC. It translates to CASGDSSYEQYF.